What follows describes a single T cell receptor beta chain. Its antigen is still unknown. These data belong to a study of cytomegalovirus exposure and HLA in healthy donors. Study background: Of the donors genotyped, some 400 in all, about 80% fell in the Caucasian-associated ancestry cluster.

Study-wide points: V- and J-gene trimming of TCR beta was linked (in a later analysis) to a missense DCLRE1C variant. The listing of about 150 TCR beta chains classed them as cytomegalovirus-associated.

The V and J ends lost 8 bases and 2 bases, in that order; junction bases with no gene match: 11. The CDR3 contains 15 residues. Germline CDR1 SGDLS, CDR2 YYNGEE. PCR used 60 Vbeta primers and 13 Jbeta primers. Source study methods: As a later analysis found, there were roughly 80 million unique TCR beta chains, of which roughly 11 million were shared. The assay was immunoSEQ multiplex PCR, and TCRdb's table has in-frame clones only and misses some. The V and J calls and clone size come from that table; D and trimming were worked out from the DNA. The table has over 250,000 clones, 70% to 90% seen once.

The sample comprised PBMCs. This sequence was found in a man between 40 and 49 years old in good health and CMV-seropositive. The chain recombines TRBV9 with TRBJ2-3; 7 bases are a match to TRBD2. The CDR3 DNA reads TGTGCCAGTGCCCATACTAGCGATTACACAGATACGCAGTATTTT. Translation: CASAHTSDYTDTQYF.